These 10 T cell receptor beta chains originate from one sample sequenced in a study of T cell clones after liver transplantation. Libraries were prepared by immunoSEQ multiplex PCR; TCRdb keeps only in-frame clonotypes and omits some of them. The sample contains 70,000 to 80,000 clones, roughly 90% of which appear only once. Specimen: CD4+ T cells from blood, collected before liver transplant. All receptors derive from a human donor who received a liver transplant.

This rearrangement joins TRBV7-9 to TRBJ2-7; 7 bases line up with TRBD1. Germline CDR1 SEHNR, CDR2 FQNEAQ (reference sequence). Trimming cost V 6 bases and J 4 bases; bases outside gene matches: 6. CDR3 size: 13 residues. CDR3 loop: CASRGDSIYEQYF. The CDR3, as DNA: TGTGCCAGCAGGGGGGACAGTATTTACGAGCAGTACTTC. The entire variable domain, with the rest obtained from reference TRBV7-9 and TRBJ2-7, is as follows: DTGVSQNPRHKITKRGQNVTFRCDPISEHNRLYWYRQTLGQGPEFLTYFQNEAQLEKSRLLSDRFSAERPKGSFSTLEIQRTEQGDSAMYLCASRGDSIYEQYFGPGTRLTVT.

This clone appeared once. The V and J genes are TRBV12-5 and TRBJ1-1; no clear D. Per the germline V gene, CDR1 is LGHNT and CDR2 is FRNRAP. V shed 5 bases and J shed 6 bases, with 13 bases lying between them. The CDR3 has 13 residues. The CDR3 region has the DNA TGTGCTAGTGGTGGAGGAGGGAGCGCTGAAGCTTTCTTT. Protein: CASGGGGSAEAFF.

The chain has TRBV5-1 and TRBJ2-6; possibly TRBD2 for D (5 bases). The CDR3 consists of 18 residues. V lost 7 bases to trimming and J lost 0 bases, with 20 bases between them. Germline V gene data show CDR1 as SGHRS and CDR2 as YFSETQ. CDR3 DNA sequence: TGCGCCAGCTCTCGAGGGCGACTGGAGAGCTCTGGGGCCAACGTCCTGACTTTC. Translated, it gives CASSRGRLESSGANVLTF.

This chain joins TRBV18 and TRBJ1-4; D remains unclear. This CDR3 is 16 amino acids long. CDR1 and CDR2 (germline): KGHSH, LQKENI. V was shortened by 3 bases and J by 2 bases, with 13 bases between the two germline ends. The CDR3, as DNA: TGTGCCAGCTCACCTGGTGGGCTGGGGACTAATGAAAAACTGTTTTTT. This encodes CASSPGGLGTNEKLFF.

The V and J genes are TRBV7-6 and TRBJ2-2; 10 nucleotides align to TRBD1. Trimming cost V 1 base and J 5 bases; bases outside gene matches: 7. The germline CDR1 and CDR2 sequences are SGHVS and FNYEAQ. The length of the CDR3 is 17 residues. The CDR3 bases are TGTGCCAGCAGCTTAGGACAGGGGGCTCCCCAAACCGGGGAGCTGTTTTTT. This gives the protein CASSLGQGAPQTGELFF.

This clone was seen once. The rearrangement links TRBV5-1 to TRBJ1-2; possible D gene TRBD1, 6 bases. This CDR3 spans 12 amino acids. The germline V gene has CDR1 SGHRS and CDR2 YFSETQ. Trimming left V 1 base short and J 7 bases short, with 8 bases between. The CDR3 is CASSLTGSGYTF. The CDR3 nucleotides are TGCGCCAGCAGCTTGACAGGGAGTGGCTACACCTTC.

For the CDR3, the DNA is TGCGCCAGCAGCTTGGCTTTAAAGGGACTAGCGGGAGGCGAGCAGTACTTC. It is translated as CASSLALKGLAGGEQYF. The chain joins TRBV5-1 to TRBJ2-7; TRBD2 matches at 15 bases. The V and J ends lost 0 bases and 6 bases, in that order; junction bases with no gene match: 7. The CDR3 spans 17 residues. Per germline, CDR1 SGHRS and CDR2 YFSETQ.

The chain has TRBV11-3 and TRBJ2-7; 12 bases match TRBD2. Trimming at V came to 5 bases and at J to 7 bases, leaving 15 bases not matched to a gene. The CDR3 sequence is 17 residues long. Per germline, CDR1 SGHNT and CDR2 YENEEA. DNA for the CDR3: TGTGCCAGCAGCCCCTTCAAGACTAGCGGGAGCAAAGTAGAGCAGTACTTC. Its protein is CASSPFKTSGSKVEQYF.

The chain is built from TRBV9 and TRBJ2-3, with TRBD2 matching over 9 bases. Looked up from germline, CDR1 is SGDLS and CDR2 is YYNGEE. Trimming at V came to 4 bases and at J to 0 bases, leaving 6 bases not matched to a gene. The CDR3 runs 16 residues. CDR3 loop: CASSPRTSASTDTQYF. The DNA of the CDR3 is TGTGCCAGCAGCCCCAGGACTAGCGCCAGCACAGATACGCAGTATTTT. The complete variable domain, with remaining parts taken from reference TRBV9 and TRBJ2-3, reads DSGVTQTPKHLITATGQRVTLRCSPRSGDLSVYWYQQSLDQGLQFLIQYYNGEERAKGNILERFSAQQFPDLHSELNLSSLELGDSALYFCASSPRTSASTDTQYFGPGTRLTVL.

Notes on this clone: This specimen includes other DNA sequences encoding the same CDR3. The CDR3 loop is CASSLQETQYF. CDR3 coding DNA: TGCGCCAGCAGCTTACAAGAGACCCAGTACTTC. The chain combines TRBV5-1 with TRBJ2-5; D is uncertain. Germline CDR1 is SGHRS and CDR2 is YFSETQ. This CDR3 comprises 11 residues. Trimming cost V 2 bases and J 2 bases, with 1 base left between them.